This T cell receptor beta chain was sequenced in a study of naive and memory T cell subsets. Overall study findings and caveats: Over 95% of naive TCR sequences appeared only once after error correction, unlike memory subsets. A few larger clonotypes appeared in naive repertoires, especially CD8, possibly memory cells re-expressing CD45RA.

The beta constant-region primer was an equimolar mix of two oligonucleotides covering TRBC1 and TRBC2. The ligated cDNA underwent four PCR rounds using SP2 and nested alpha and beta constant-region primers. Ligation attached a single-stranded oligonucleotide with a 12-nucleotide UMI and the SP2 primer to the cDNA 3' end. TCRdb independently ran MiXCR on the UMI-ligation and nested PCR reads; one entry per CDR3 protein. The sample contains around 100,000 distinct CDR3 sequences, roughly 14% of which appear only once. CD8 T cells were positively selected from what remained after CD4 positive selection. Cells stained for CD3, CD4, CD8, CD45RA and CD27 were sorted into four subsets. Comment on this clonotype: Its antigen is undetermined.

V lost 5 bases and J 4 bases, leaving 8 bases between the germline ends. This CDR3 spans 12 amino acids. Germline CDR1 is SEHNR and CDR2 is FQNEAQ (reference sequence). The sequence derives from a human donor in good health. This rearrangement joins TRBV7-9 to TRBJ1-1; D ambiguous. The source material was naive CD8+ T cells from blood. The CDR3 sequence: CASSDTSTEAFF. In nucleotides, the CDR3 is TGTGCCAGCAGCGATACCTCCACTGAAGCTTTCTTT.